The clone carrying this T cell receptor (beta chain) was observed once. Its target is unknown. The record originates from a study of PD-1 blockade in mismatch repair-deficient tumors. At the level of the study: Patients had around 11 mismatch repair-deficient cancer types, all previously treated and progressing.

Overall study results and limits: Rapid post-treatment expansion, then contraction, generally preceding radiologic response, marked tumor-resident clones.

The protocol was immunoSEQ multiplex PCR, while the TCRdb copy is restricted to in-frame clones and leaves out a portion. The table lists roughly 110,000 clones, about 83% of them singletons. In germline, CDR1 is MRHNA, CDR2 SNTAGT. The trim removed 1 base at V and 6 bases at J, leaving 11 bases unmatched. The CDR3 length is 18 residues. Mismatch repair deficiency was confirmed in all patients, by PCR or immunohistochemistry. TCR sequencing covered a few patients who responded to pembrolizumab. This receptor was identified in an adult with mismatch repair-deficient cancer. The sample in question was peripheral blood, obtained approximately 60 weeks after starting pembrolizumab. The chain carries TRBV6-4 and TRBJ2-1; 11 positions agree with TRBD1. The CDR3 protein is CASSDLGTGGVECNEQFF. CDR3 nucleotides: TGTGCCAGCAGTGACTTGGGGACAGGGGGAGTCGAGTGCAATGAGCAGTTCTTC.